This entry describes one T cell receptor beta chain. These data belong to a study of blood T cell repertoires in COVID-19. The CDR3 runs to 15 residues. The V gene lost 7 bases and the J gene lost 2 bases, with 17 bases spanning the gap. CDR1 is MNHEY, CDR2 SMNVEV, per germline (reference sequence). The repertoire was sequenced with immunoSEQ multiplex PCR; TCRdb's copy has only in-frame clones and lacks some. The table has 88,000 or so clones, 81% seen once. This sequence originates from a man aged 55 to 70 with acute or convalescent COVID-19. What was sequenced was peripheral blood. The chain carries TRBV27 and TRBJ2-5, with D perhaps TRBD1 (5 bases). The CDR3 DNA sequence: TGTGCCAGCACCACAAGCACCGACAGACAAGAGACCCAGTACTTC. As protein: CASTTSTDRQETQYF.